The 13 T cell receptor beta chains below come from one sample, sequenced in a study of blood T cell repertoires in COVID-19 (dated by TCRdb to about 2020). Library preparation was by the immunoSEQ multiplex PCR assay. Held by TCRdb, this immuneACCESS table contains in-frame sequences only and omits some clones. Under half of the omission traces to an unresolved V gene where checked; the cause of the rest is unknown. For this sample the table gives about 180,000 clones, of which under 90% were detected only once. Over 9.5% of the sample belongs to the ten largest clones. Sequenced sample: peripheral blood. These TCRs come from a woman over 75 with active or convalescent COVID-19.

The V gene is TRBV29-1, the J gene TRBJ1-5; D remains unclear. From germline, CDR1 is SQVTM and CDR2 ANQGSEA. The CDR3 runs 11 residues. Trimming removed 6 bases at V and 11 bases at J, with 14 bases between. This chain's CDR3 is CSVAAGEAQHF. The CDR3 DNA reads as TGCAGCGTCGCGGCCGGGGAAGCCCAGCATTTT.

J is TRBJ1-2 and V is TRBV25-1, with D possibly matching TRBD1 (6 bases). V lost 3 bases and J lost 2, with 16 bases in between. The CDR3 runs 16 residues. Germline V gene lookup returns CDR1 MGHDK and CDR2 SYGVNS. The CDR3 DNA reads TGTGCCAGCAGTGACTCTGCCTACGACAGGAACTATGGCTACACCTTC. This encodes CASSDSAYDRNYGYTF.

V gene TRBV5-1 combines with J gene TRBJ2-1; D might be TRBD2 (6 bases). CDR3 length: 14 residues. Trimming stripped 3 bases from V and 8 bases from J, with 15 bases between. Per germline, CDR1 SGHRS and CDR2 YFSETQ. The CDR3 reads CASSWREIRDEQFF. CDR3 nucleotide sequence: TGCGCCAGCAGCTGGAGGGAGATTAGAGATGAGCAGTTCTTC.

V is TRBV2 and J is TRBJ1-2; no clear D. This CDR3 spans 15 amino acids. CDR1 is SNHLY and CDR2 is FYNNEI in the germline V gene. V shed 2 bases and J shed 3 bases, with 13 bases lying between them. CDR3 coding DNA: TGTGCCAGCAGTGAACTATCTGGTTCTGACTATGGCTACACCTTC. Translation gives CASSELSGSDYGYTF.

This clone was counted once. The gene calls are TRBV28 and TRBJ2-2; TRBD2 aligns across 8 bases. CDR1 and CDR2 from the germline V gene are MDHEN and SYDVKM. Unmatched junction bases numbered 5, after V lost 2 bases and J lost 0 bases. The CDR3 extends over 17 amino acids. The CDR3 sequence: CASSLGFSGANTGELFF. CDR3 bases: TGTGCCAGCAGTTTAGGGTTTAGCGGGGCGAACACCGGGGAGCTGTTTTTT.

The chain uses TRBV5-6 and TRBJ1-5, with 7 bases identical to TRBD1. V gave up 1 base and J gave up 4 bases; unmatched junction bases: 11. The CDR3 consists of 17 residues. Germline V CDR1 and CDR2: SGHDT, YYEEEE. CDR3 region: CASSLLQGSDLNQPQHF. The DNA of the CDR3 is TGTGCCAGCAGCTTGTTACAGGGGTCCGACCTTAATCAGCCCCAGCATTTT.

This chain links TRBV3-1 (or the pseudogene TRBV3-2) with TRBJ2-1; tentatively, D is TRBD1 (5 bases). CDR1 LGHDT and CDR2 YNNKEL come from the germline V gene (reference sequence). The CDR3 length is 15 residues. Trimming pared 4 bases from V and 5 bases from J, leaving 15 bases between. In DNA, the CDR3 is TGTGCCAGCAGCCCCCGAGCAGGGCCGAACAATGAGCAGTTCTTC. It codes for CASSPRAGPNNEQFF.

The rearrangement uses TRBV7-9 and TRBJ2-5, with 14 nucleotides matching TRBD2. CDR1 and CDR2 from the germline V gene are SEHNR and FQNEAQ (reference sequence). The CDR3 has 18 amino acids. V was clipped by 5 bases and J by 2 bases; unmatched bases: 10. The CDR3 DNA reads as TGTGCCAGCAGCCTCGGGACTAGCGGGAGAATGGGGCAAGAGACCCAGTACTTC. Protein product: CASSLGTSGRMGQETQYF.

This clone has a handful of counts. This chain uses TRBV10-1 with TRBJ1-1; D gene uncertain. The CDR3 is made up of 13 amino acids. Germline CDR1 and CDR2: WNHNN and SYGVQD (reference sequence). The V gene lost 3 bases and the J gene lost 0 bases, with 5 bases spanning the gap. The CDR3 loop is CASSENLNTEAFF. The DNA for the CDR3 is TGCGCCAGCAGTGAAAACTTGAACACTGAAGCTTTCTTT.

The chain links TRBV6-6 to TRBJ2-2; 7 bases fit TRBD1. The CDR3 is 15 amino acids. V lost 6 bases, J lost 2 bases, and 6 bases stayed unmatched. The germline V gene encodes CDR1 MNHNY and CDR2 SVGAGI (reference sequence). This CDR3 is CASSPGTANTGELFF. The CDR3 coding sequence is TGTGCCAGCAGCCCCGGGACAGCAAACACCGGGGAGCTGTTTTTT.

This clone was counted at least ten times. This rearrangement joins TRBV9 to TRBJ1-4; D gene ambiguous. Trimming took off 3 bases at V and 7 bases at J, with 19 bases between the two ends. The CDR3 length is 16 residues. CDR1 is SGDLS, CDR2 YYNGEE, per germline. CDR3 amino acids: CASSAGEGQPLEKLFF. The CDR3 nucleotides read TGTGCCAGCAGCGCGGGTGAGGGTCAGCCGCTTGAAAAACTGTTTTTT.

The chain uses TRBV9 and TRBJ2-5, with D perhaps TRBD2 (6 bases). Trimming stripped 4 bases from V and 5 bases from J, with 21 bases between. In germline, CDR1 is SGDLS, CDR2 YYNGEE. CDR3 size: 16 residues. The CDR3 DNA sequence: TGTGCCAGCAGCCCCCGGGTAGCGGTCTTTAGGGAGACCCAGTACTTC. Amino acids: CASSPRVAVFRETQYF.

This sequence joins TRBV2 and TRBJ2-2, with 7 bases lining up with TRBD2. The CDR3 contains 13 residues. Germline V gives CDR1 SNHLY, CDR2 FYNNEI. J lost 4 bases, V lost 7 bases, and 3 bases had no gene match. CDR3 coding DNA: TGTGCCAGCAAGACTAGCCGCACCGGGGAGCTGTTTTTT. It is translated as CASKTSRTGELFF.